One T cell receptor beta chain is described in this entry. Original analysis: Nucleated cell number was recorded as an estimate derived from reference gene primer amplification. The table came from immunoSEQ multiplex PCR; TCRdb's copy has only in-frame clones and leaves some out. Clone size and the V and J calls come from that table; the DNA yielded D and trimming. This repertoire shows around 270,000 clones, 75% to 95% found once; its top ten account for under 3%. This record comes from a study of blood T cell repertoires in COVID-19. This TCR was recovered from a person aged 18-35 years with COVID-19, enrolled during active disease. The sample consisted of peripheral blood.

For the CDR3, the DNA is TGTGCCAGCAGCGTAAGTGACAGTAGGCCAGATACGCAGTATTTT. Residues: CASSVSDSRPDTQYF. The chain is built from TRBV3-1 (or the pseudogene TRBV3-2) and TRBJ2-3; D is perhaps TRBD1 (5 bases). Germline values: CDR1 LGHDT, CDR2 YNNKEL (reference sequence). The CDR3 is 15 amino acids. Trimming removed 5 bases at V and 4 bases at J, with 16 bases between.